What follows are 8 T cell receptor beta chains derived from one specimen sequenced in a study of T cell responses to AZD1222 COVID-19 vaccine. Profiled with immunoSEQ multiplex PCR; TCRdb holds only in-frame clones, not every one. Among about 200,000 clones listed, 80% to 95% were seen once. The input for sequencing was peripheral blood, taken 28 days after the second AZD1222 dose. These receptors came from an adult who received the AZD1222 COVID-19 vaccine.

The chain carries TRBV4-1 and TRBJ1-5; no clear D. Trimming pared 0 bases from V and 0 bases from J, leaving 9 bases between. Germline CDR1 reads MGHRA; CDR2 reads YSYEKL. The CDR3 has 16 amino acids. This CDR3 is CASSQDWGYSNQPQHF. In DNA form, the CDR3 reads TGCGCCAGCAGCCAAGATTGGGGTTATAGCAATCAGCCCCAGCATTTT.

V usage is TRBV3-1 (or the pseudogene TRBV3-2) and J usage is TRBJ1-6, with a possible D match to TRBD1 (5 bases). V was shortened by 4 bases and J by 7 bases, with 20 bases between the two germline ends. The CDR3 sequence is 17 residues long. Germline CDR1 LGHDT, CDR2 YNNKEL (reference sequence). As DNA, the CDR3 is TGTGCCAGCAGCCGGGGACGGCCGGGAGTGGGGAATTCACCCCTCCACTTT. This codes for CASSRGRPGVGNSPLHF.

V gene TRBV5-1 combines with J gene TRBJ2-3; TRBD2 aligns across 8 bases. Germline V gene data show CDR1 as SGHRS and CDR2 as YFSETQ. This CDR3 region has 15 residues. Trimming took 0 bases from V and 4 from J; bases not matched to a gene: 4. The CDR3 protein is CASSLGLASADTQYF. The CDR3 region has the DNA TGCGCCAGCAGCTTGGGACTAGCGTCCGCAGATACGCAGTATTTT.

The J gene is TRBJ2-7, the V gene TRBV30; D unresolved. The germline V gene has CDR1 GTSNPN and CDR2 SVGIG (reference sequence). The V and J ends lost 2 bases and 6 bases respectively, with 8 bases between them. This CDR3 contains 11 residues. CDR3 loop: CAWSLASEQYF. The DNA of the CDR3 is TGTGCCTGGAGTCTGGCCTCCGAGCAGTACTTC.

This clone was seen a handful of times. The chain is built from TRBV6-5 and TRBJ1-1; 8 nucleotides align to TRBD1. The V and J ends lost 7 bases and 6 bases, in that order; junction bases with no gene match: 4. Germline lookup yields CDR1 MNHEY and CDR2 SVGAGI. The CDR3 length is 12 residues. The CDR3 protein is CASNTQGAEAFF. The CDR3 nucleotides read TGTGCCAGCAACACACAGGGGGCTGAAGCTTTCTTT.

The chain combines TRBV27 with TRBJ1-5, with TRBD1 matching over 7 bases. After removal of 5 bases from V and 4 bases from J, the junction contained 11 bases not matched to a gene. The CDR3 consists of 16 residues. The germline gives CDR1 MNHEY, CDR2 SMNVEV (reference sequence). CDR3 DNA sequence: TGTGCCAGCAGTGAGCTTCCGGGACAGCAAAATCAGCCCCAGCATTTT. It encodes CASSELPGQQNQPQHF.

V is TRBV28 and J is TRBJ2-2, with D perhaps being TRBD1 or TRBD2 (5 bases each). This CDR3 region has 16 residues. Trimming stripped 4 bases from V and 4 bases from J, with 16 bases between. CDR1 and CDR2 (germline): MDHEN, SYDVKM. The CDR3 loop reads CASSSPIRGGTGELFF. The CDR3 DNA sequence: TGTGCCAGCAGTTCCCCGATCCGGGGCGGCACCGGGGAGCTGTTTTTT.

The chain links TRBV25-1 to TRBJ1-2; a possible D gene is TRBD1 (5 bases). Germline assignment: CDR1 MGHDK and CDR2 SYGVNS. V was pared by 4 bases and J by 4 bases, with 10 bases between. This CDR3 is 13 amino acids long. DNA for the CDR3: TGTGCCAGCAGTGGGGCAGGGTCCTATGGCTACACCTTC. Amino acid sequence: CASSGAGSYGYTF.